Sequencing of this T cell receptor beta chain was carried out in a study of tumor T cells in aggressive B-cell lymphoma. This CDR3 is 16 amino acids long. The germline V gene encodes CDR1 SNHLY and CDR2 FYNNEI. V was clipped by 6 bases and J by 3 bases; unmatched bases: 7. Assay used: immunoSEQ multiplex PCR; TCRdb lists only in-frame clones, some missing. This table has 9,500 to 13,000 clones, about 91% appearing once. The specimen sequenced was tumor tissue. This TCR was sampled from an adult with diffuse large B cell lymphoma. The rearrangement joins TRBV2 to TRBJ2-2, with 10 bases fitting TRBD1. The CDR3, as DNA: TGTGCCAGCAGGGGGGGGACAGGGGTTGACACCGGGGAGCTGTTTTTT. Residues: CASRGGTGVDTGELFF. Full variable domain (remainder filled in from reference TRBV2 and TRBJ2-2): EPEVTQTPSHQVTQMGQEVILRCVPISNHLYFYWYRQILGQKVEFLVSFYNNEISEKSEIFDDQFSVERPDGSNFTLKIRSTKLEDSAMYFCASRGGTGVDTGELFFGEGSRLTVL.